What follows is one TCR beta chain and its context. The target of this receptor is not known. Base-call qualities are not available, and no considerably larger clone is one nucleotide away. This specimen includes other DNA sequences encoding the same CDR3. CDR1 and CDR2 were assigned from the germline V gene as SGHDT and YYEEEE. The CDR3 measures 12 amino acids from cysteine to phenylalanine. Only the CDR3 portion is preserved as DNA: 36 bases, with reading frame beginning at the first base. V and J lose 1 base and 5 bases, and a span of 6 bases separates them. Related bone marrow donors provided peripheral blood samples on the day of marrow donation. Peripheral blood and bone marrow mononuclear cells were isolated by Ficoll-Hypaque density centrifugation and were cryopreserved. The source of the sample is a study of T cells after posttransplantation cyclophosphamide (dated by TCRdb to between 2015 and 2016). Turning to the overall study: The study tracked T cell repertoire reconstitution by TRB sequencing after myeloablative bone marrow transplantation using posttransplantation cyclophosphamide as GVHD prophylaxis. Antigen receptor sequencing was done on samples from roughly 35 PTCy-treated patients and from roughly 17 related bone marrow donors of those patients. Blood from all 30 or so PTCy patients who had 1-year posttransplant specimens underwent TRB sequencing. In 3 patients, up to about 3 additional blood samples taken between 2 and 5.2 years after transplant also underwent TRB sequencing, as did pretransplant blood from 4 patients. Because TRA and TRB clonality correlated tightly in roughly 10 samples, the subsequent TCR analyses were limited to TRB only. Public TRB sequences were checked against a database of over 3,500 sequences associated with responses to pathogens, tumor antigens, self-antigens and alloantigens. Broad study findings and their caveats: Across a few dozen patients, TRB clonality was highly associated with recipient CMV seropositivity and CMV reactivation, and diversity in PTCy patients was similar to diversity in CNI/methotrexate controls. The TRB repertoires of T cells infiltrating skin or the GI tract showed only limited overlap with the TRB repertoires found in blood. At 1-2 months, donor-recipient similarity was low but rose over the first year, and the later blood repertoires were often dominated by donor CD8+ memory clones.

Genomic DNA was the input for TRB sequencing, which was run either with the immunoSEQ assay at survey resolution or with the hsTCRB kit. Regarding the original processing steps: The immunoSEQ software was used for initial read processing, and the LymphoSeq R package was used for repertoire analyses. Clonality was computed as 1 minus normalized Shannon entropy; Gini coefficient was also calculated for each TRB dataset. Phenotypes of unsorted samples were inferred by mapping TRB sequences from sorted subsets of the recipient or donor onto the same recipient's unsorted samples. TCRdb mirrors the immuneACCESS table, restricted to in-frame sequences. Some clones are absent from its copies; in checked studies, under half trace to an unresolved V gene, and the reason for the others is unknown. D and trimming come from the DNA, and the V and J calls and clone size come from that table. Counted in this sample were about 50,000 clones; approximately 94% of them appeared once. In total, the top ten clones hold about 3.1% of the sample.

The sample was PBMCs. This clonotype was sampled from a young woman in good health and a related stem cell transplant donor. Recombination joined TRBV5-6 with TRBJ2-5; no D gene call is confident. The CDR3 sequence is CASSLLAETQYF. The sequenced DNA is TGTGCCAGCAGCTTGTTGGCCGAGACCCAGTACTTC. The reference TRBV5-6 and TRBJ2-5 proteins fill in what lies around the CDR3, so the full variable domain reads DAGVTQSPTHLIKTRGQQVTLRCSPKSGHDTVSWYQQALGQGPQFIFQYYEEEERQRGNFPDRFSGHQFPNYSSELNVNALLLGDSALYLCASSLLAETQYFGPGTRLLVL.